This TCR beta chain is drawn from a study of shared clonotypes between healthy human individuals. The method was immunoSEQ multiplex PCR; TCRdb's version includes in-frame clones alone and lacks a portion of them. The repertoire holds fewer than 1.8 million clones, with just under 99% as singletons. The study drew all its donors from Caucasian adults living in Nashville, Tennessee. The CDR3 has 16 residues. The junction had 6 bases not matched to a gene; V was cut back by 1 base and J by 2 bases. Germline V gives CDR1 SEHNR, CDR2 FQNEAQ (reference sequence). The sequence derives from a man under 40 in good health. The sequenced material came from naive CD4+ T cells sorted from blood. Stated subset: CD45RA+ positively selected. The rearrangement uses TRBV7-9 and TRBJ2-5, with 8 bases aligning to TRBD2. The CDR3, as DNA: TGTGCCAGCAGCTTAGTACTAGCGGAGGGACAAGAGACCCAGTACTTC. The encoded protein is CASSLVLAEGQETQYF.